Only one count was recorded for the clone carrying this T cell receptor beta chain. Assay used: immunoSEQ multiplex PCR; TCRdb lists only in-frame clones, some missing. The table records some 60,000 clones, more than 90% of them present only once. The data were taken from a study of blood T cell repertoires in COVID-19. Whole-study context: Sources were T cells, B-cell-depleted T cells, or PBMCs; the material itself was cDNA or gDNA.

Germline CDR1 SGHRS, CDR2 YFSETQ. V lost 3 bases, J lost 3 bases, and 5 bases stayed unmatched. The CDR3 extends over 14 amino acids. The rearrangement joins TRBV5-1 to TRBJ1-1; the match to TRBD1 covers 7 bases. Input material: peripheral blood. The source of this sequence is a man aged 60-69 years with acute or convalescent COVID-19. The CDR3: CASSWRGRDTEAFF. CDR3 nucleotides: TGCGCCAGCAGCTGGAGGGGGCGCGACACTGAAGCTTTCTTT.